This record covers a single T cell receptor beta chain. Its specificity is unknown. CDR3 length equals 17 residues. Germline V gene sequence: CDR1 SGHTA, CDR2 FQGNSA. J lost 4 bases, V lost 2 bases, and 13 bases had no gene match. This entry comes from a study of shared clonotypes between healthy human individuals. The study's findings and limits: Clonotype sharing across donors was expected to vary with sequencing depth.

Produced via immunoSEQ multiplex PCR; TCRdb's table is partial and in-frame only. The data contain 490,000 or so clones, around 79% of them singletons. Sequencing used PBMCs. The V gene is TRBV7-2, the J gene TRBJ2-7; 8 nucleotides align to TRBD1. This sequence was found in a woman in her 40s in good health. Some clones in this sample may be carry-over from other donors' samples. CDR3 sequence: CASSLTTPGQVAYEQYF. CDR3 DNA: TGTGCCAGCAGCTTAACAACTCCGGGACAGGTGGCTTACGAGCAGTACTTC.